The 12 T cell receptor beta chains given below trace back to one sample, sequenced in a study of blood T cell repertoires in COVID-19. The repertoire was sequenced with immunoSEQ multiplex PCR; TCRdb's copy has only in-frame clones and lacks some. The table shows about 170,000 clones, with about 80% occurring only once. The sample consisted of peripheral blood. These TCRs come from a man aged 70 or older with active or convalescent COVID-19.

The J gene is TRBJ2-7, the V gene TRBV3-1 (or the pseudogene TRBV3-2), with D maybe TRBD1 (6 bases). Germline CDR1 is LGHDT and CDR2 is YNNKEL (reference sequence). The CDR3 runs 14 residues. The V gene lost 1 base and the J gene lost 5 bases, with 12 bases spanning the gap. This CDR3 is CASSQGIAGDEQYF. The CDR3 DNA sequence: TGTGCCAGCAGCCAAGGTATAGCAGGGGACGAGCAGTACTTC.

This clone was picked up a small number of times. The chain employs TRBV6-2 or TRBV6-3 and TRBJ2-7; 9 nucleotides align to TRBD2. This CDR3 contains 14 residues. The germline V gene encodes CDR1 MNHEY and CDR2 SVGEGT. The V segment lost 4 bases and the J segment 2 bases; nucleotides outside the gene matches: 3. The CDR3 here is CASSSTSGPYEQYF. The DNA of the CDR3 is TGTGCCAGCAGTTCGACTAGCGGACCCTACGAGCAGTACTTC.

This rearrangement joins TRBV30 to TRBJ2-7; TRBD1 might be the D (5 bases). The CDR3 sequence is 15 residues long. The V gene's germline CDR1 is GTSNPN and CDR2 SVGIG (reference sequence). Trimming removed 1 base at V and 3 bases at J, with 16 bases between. The CDR3: CAWSGTGTVYYEQYF. The CDR3, as DNA: TGTGCCTGGAGTGGAACAGGTACGGTTTACTACGAGCAGTACTTC.

The chain combines TRBV27 with TRBJ2-6; D is possibly TRBD2 (6 bases). Germline lookup yields CDR1 MNHEY and CDR2 SMNVEV (reference sequence). V was pared by 6 bases and J by 1 base, with 10 bases between. The CDR3 length is 15 residues. CDR3 amino acids: CASRTAGSGANVLTF. Written as DNA, the CDR3 is TGTGCCAGCAGGACGGCGGGGTCTGGGGCCAACGTCCTGACTTTC.

The V gene is TRBV2, the J gene TRBJ2-7; 9 nucleotides match TRBD1. This CDR3 comprises 14 residues. Germline V gene sequence: CDR1 SNHLY, CDR2 FYNNEI. The J segment lost 4 bases and the V segment lost 6 bases, leaving 7 bases of the junction unmatched. The CDR3 loop is CASSGPDRGYEQYF. The CDR3 coding sequence is TGTGCCAGCAGCGGACCGGACAGGGGTTACGAGCAGTACTTC.

The CDR3 DNA reads as TGTGCCAGCAGCACCCCAAGACTAGCGGGAGTCTTGGAGGAGCAGTTCTTC. It specifies CASSTPRLAGVLEEQFF. The genes are TRBV6-2 or TRBV6-3 and TRBJ2-1; 12 nucleotides line up with TRBD2. V lost 6 bases, J lost 10 bases, and 16 bases stayed unmatched. This CDR3 is 17 amino acids long. CDR1 is MNHEY, CDR2 SVGEGT, per germline.

This clone was observed a few times. This sequence joins TRBV4-1 and TRBJ1-1; no clear D. The CDR3 length is 15 residues. Germline CDR1 reads MGHRA; CDR2 reads YSYEKL. V lost 0 bases to trimming and J lost 0 bases, with 8 bases between them. Written as DNA, the CDR3 is TGCGCCAGCAGCCAAGAAGTACACATGAACACTGAAGCTTTCTTT. It is translated as CASSQEVHMNTEAFF.

The J gene is TRBJ2-7, the V gene TRBV6-2 or TRBV6-3; D is possibly TRBD1 (6 bases). The CDR3 has 14 amino acids. V lost 5 bases and J 0 bases, leaving 11 bases between the germline ends. Germline V gene sequence: CDR1 MNHEY, CDR2 SVGEGT. The CDR3 loop is CASSIPGVSYEQYF. The CDR3 region has the DNA TGTGCCAGCAGTATCCCAGGGGTCTCCTACGAGCAGTACTTC.

V usage is TRBV6-5 and J usage is TRBJ1-4; perhaps TRBD1 as D (6 bases). This CDR3 spans 14 amino acids. Trimming removed 6 bases at V and 8 bases at J, with 16 bases between. Germline assignment: CDR1 MNHEY and CDR2 SVGAGI. CDR3 bases: TGTGCCAGCAGACAAGGGAGGGGGGGGGAAAAACTGTTTTTT. This encodes CASRQGRGGEKLFF.

The V gene is TRBV7-9, the J gene TRBJ2-7; 11 bases line up with TRBD2. Germline V gene data show CDR1 as SEHNR and CDR2 as FQNEAQ (reference sequence). The CDR3 is 12 amino acids. Trimming at V came to 4 bases and at J to 12 bases, leaving 5 bases not matched to a gene. CDR3 in amino acids: CASSSGTSGLYF. In DNA, the CDR3 is TGTGCCAGCAGCTCCGGGACTAGCGGACTGTACTTC.

The V gene is TRBV7-2, the J gene TRBJ1-2; D perhaps matches TRBD1 (6 bases). The CDR3 spans 13 residues. Germline V gives CDR1 SGHTA, CDR2 FQGNSA. V was pared by 3 bases and J by 8 bases, with 13 bases between. The CDR3 sequence is CASSLGGAKGYTF. In DNA form, the CDR3 reads TGTGCCAGCAGCTTGGGGGGGGCGAAAGGCTACACCTTC.

The genes are TRBV6-5 and TRBJ1-4; no clear D. There are 13 residues in the CDR3. The germline V gene has CDR1 MNHEY and CDR2 SVGAGI. V shed 0 bases and J shed 5 bases, with 4 bases lying between them. In DNA, the CDR3 is TGTGCCAGCAGTTACTCCGGGAATGAAAAACTGTTTTTT. Translated: CASSYSGNEKLFF.